The present T cell receptor beta chain was sequenced within a study of T cell responses to AZD1222 COVID-19 vaccine. General study results and limits: CD4 TCRs linked to vaccination spanned spike, dominating at 160-218 and 743-854. Among those given AZD1222, only six were seropositive at baseline. Most donors were white British and more were female, and clonal diversity was possibly underestimated. An increase in Spike-specific TCR breadth and depth was observed after two AZD1222 doses.

V lost 5 bases, J lost 5 bases, and 8 bases stayed unmatched. Germline loops: CDR1 SNHLY, CDR2 FYNNEI. The CDR3 sequence is 14 residues long. As regards this clone: What it recognizes is unknown.

The method was immunoSEQ multiplex PCR; TCRdb's version includes in-frame clones alone and lacks a portion of them. This sample has around 150,000 clones, with approximately 94% found just once. The sample consisted of peripheral blood, taken on day 0 of AZD1222 vaccination. The chain is built from TRBV2 and TRBJ1-2; 7 positions agree with TRBD1. This TCR came from an adult in good health. DNA for the CDR3: TGTGCCAGCAGTCGACAGGGTGTGGGTTATGGCTACACCTTC. Its translation: CASSRQGVGYGYTF. Supplemented by reference TRBV2 and TRBJ1-2, the full variable domain reads EPEVTQTPSHQVTQMGQEVILRCVPISNHLYFYWYRQILGQKVEFLVSFYNNEISEKSEIFDDQFSVERPDGSNFTLKIRSTKLEDSAMYFCASSRQGVGYGYTFGSGTRLTVV.